The 12 T cell receptor beta chains reported below all come from one sample, sequenced in a study of response to subunit inactivated influenza vaccine. MiXCR, run by TCRdb on the RT-PCR reads, gives a single entry per CDR3 protein. The sample carries fewer than 800,000 distinct CDR3 sequences, approximately 14% recorded once. Sequenced here: PBMCs from blood, sampled approximately 12 days after vaccination. Source of these receptors: a man between 50 and 59 years old who received an inactivated influenza vaccine.

The V call is TRBV5-1, the J call TRBJ2-3, with 8 nucleotides matching TRBD1. CDR3 size: 16 residues. Trimming removed 3 bases from V and 0 bases from J; junction bases left unmatched: 6. CDR1 is SGHRS, CDR2 YFSETQ, per germline. As DNA, the CDR3 is TGCGCCAGCAGCTCGACAGGGGCAAGAAGCACAGATACGCAGTATTTT. Translation: CASSSTGARSTDTQYF.

This clonotype was detected a few times. The chain recombines TRBV29-1 with TRBJ2-7; 7 positions agree with TRBD2. Trimming cost V 5 bases and J 2 bases; bases outside gene matches: 9. Germline V lookup: CDR1 SQVTM, CDR2 ANQGSEA. This CDR3 has 14 amino acids. The chain's CDR3 is CSVLKSSGPYEQYF. DNA of the CDR3: TGCAGCGTTCTGAAATCTAGCGGCCCCTACGAGCAGTACTTC.

The CDR3 bases are TGTGCCAGCAGCCAAGACGCCAAGCCACGATACGAGCAGTACTTC. Protein sequence: CASSQDAKPRYEQYF. The gene calls are TRBV14 and TRBJ2-7; no definite D call. Trimming took off 0 bases at V and 4 bases at J, with 13 bases between the two ends. The CDR3 consists of 15 residues. CDR1 is SGHDN and CDR2 is FVKESK in the germline V gene.

The sample holds a few counts of this clonotype. This chain links TRBV20-1 with TRBJ2-7; weak D call: TRBD1 (5 bases). With 4 bases removed from V and 2 bases from J, the gap between germline ends came to 15 bases. This CDR3 is built from 14 residues. Looked up from germline, CDR1 is DFQATT and CDR2 is SNEGSKA (reference sequence). In DNA form, the CDR3 reads TGCAGTGCTAATCGGGCAGGGTATACCTACGAGCAGTACTTC. Protein sequence: CSANRAGYTYEQYF.

The chain combines TRBV20-1 with TRBJ2-3; a weak D match, TRBD2 (6 bases). Germline-derived CDR1 and CDR2 are DFQATT and SNEGSKA (reference sequence). The CDR3 covers 15 residues. V was trimmed by 3 bases and J by 0 bases, leaving 13 bases between them. CDR3 in DNA: TGCAGTGCTAGGACGTCTAGCGAAAGCACAGATACGCAGTATTTT. Amino acids: CSARTSSESTDTQYF.

In DNA, the CDR3 is TGTGCCAGCAGCCAAGATTCAAGTCCAGGGGCCAACGTCCTGACTTTC. Its translation is CASSQDSSPGANVLTF. The rearrangement joins TRBV4-2 to TRBJ2-6; D is unresolved. Germline V CDR1 and CDR2: LGHNA, YNFKEQ. The length of the CDR3 is 16 residues. V lost 0 bases and J lost 4, with 10 bases in between.

This clonotype was seen more than once but under ten times. The gene calls are TRBV7-9 and TRBJ2-5; 7 bases line up with TRBD2. CDR1 and CDR2 (germline): SEHNR, FQNEAQ (reference sequence). The CDR3 spans 15 residues. With 5 bases clipped from V and 1 base from J, the junction kept 7 bases outside the gene matches. The CDR3: CASSPLRGVQETQYF. The CDR3 coding sequence is TGTGCCAGCAGCCCGTTACGGGGGGTCCAAGAGACCCAGTACTTC.

A few counts support this clonotype. J is TRBJ2-3 and V is TRBV5-1, with TRBD1 matching over 9 bases. The germline V gene encodes CDR1 SGHRS and CDR2 YFSETQ. V shed 4 bases, J shed 1 base, and the junction held 16 bases outside the gene matches. The CDR3 contains 19 residues. CDR3: CASSQSPGQGHHRTDTQYF. In DNA, the CDR3 is TGCGCCAGCAGCCAATCCCCGGGACAGGGCCACCATCGCACAGATACGCAGTATTTT.

Only a few counts were recorded for this clonotype. DNA of the CDR3: TGCAGTGCCCCGGACAGGGGGCGTTGGTACGAGCAGTACTTC. Translation: CSAPDRGRWYEQYF. The gene calls are TRBV20-1 and TRBJ2-7; 11 bases align to TRBD1. Germline CDR1 reads DFQATT; CDR2 reads SNEGSKA (reference sequence). This CDR3 spans 14 amino acids. Germline trimming cut 6 bases from V and 4 bases from J; bases unmatched to any gene: 8.

Notes on this clonotype: One end of the junction is discordant with germline, which a read error may explain. The V gene is TRBV24-1, the J gene TRBJ2-1; D remains ambiguous. CDR3 length: 15 amino acids. Germline CDR1 and CDR2: KGHDR and SFDVKD. In DNA, the CDR3 is TGTGCCACGAGTGCACCTGGGGTTGCCTACAATGAGCAGTTCTTC. As protein: CATSAPGVAYNEQFF.

The rearrangement links TRBV12-3 or TRBV12-4 to TRBJ2-1; 7 bases are a match to TRBD2. This CDR3 region has 16 residues. V gave up 6 bases and J gave up 9 bases; unmatched junction bases: 17. The CDR3 coding sequence is TGTGCCAGCAGCACCCATTTCGGCGGGGGAGGTTTTGAGCAGTTCTTC. Protein sequence: CASSTHFGGGGFEQFF.

The V call is TRBV30, the J call TRBJ1-5, with 7 positions matching TRBD1. Germline CDR1 and CDR2: GTSNPN and SVGIG (reference sequence). V trimming: 0 bases; J trimming: 7 bases; junction bases outside the gene matches: 15. This CDR3 is 17 amino acids long. The CDR3 is CAWSVPTGKGTGQPQHF. DNA for the CDR3: TGTGCCTGGAGTGTACCGACAGGGAAGGGTACGGGACAGCCCCAGCATTTT.